The TCR beta chain described here comes from a study of CD8+CD57+ T cells in acquired aplastic anemia. Study details: Quantities of DNA derived from sorted CD4+ and CD8+ cells averaged approximately 3.5 ug. Healthy donors yielded 8.5 million to 13 million CD4+ cell reads on average. Study findings and constraints: Sharing between patients and controls was observed for around 30 CD8+ CDR3 sequences. Between patients and controls, CD8+ Simpson's diversity did not vary significantly.

This CDR3 has 12 amino acids. Per germline, CDR1 GTSNPN and CDR2 SVGIG (reference sequence). V was shortened by 3 bases and J by 4 bases, with 9 bases between the two germline ends. This clonotype was detected a few times. The target antigen is unknown. According to the study, genomic DNA was the template for TCR beta VDJ and CDR3 profiling. TCRdb re-called the reads with MiXCR, one entry per CDR3 protein. This sample has some 220,000 distinct CDR3 sequences, with approximately 35% found just once. Sequencing input: sorted CD4+, CD8+, or CD8+CD57+ T cells (not recorded which) from PBMCs. The TCR sequence derives from a human donor in good health, serving as a control. The chain employs TRBV30 and TRBJ1-2; TRBD1 is a possible D gene (6 bases). The CDR3, as DNA: TGTGCCTGGAGAAAGGGGGGCTATGGCTACACCTTC. This translates into CAWRKGGYGYTF.